A single sample is the source of the 19 T cell receptor beta chains below, sequenced in a study of shared clonotypes between healthy human individuals. Assay: immunoSEQ multiplex PCR; the TCRdb copy retains only in-frame clones and omits some. This sample has fewer than 3 million clones, with under 95% found just once. Sequencing was done on a sample of naive CD4+ T cells from PBMCs. As for subset: CD45RA+ positively selected. The source of these receptors is a man aged 18 to 29 in good health. Some clones in this sample may be carry-over from other donors' samples.

This clone has just one count. The chain employs TRBV7-2 and TRBJ1-5; D ambiguous. The germline CDR1 and CDR2 sequences are SGHTA and FQGNSA. CDR3 length equals 14 residues. The V and J ends lost 4 bases and 7 bases respectively, with 14 bases between them. CDR3 sequence: CASSSQRGSQPQHF. For the CDR3, the DNA is TGTGCCAGCAGCTCGCAGAGAGGTTCGCAGCCCCAGCATTTT. Full variable domain (rest looked up from reference TRBV7-2 and TRBJ1-5): GAGVSQSPSNKVTEKGKDVELRCDPISGHTALYWYRQSLGQGLEFLIYFQGNSAPDKSGLPSDRFSAERTGGSVSTLTIQRTQQEDSAVYLCASSSQRGSQPQHFGDGTRLSIL.

The J gene is TRBJ2-1, the V gene TRBV7-8; a possible D gene is TRBD2 (5 bases). Trimming shortened V by 5 bases and J by 4 bases, and 15 bases separated the two germline ends. Germline assignment: CDR1 SGHVS and CDR2 FQNEAQ. CDR3 length equals 15 residues. DNA for the CDR3: TGTGCCAGCAGCCAAGTAGCGCCCTCTTACAATGAGCAGTTCTTC. Its translation: CASSQVAPSYNEQFF. The complete variable domain, with remaining parts taken from reference TRBV7-8 and TRBJ2-1, reads GAGVSQSPRYKVAKRGQDVALRCDPISGHVSLFWYQQALGQGPEFLTYFQNEAQLDKSGLPSDRFFAERPEGSVSTLKIQRTQQEDSAVYLCASSQVAPSYNEQFFGPGTRLTVL.

As regards this clone: Within the sample, other DNA sequences also encode this same CDR3. The chain employs TRBV19 and TRBJ1-5; 7 bases align to TRBD1. V trimming: 3 bases; J trimming: 7 bases; junction bases outside the gene matches: 6. The CDR3 covers 14 residues. The germline V gene has CDR1 LNHDA and CDR2 SQIVND (reference sequence). CDR3 sequence reads: CASSIRQGGQPQHF. The CDR3 DNA reads TGTGCCAGTAGTATCCGACAGGGAGGCCAGCCCCAGCATTTT.

The V and J genes are TRBV18 and TRBJ2-5; weak D call: TRBD1 (6 bases). The CDR3 has 14 amino acids. The germline CDR1 and CDR2 sequences are KGHSH and LQKENI. Trimming took off 6 bases at V and 4 bases at J, with 15 bases between the two ends. The CDR3 protein is CASSPNREPETQYF. As DNA, the CDR3 is TGTGCCAGCTCCCCCAACAGGGAACCAGAGACCCAGTACTTC.

The CDR3 loop reads CATLSGVGNTIYF. In DNA form, the CDR3 reads TGTGCCACTCTCAGTGGAGTGGGAAACACCATATATTTT. V and J are TRBV28 and TRBJ1-3, with D unclear. Germline CDR1 MDHEN, CDR2 SYDVKM. The length of the CDR3 is 13 residues. The germline V and J ends were trimmed by 10 bases and 4 bases, with 14 bases remaining between them.

The chain recombines TRBV29-1 with TRBJ2-1; 11 bases match TRBD2. V shed 4 bases, J shed 4 bases, and the junction held 6 bases outside the gene matches. Germline-derived CDR1 and CDR2 are SQVTM and ANQGSEA. The CDR3 is 15 residues long. CDR3 in amino acids: CSVGRLAGLYNEQFF. The CDR3 coding sequence is TGCAGCGTTGGACGACTAGCGGGATTATACAATGAGCAGTTCTTC.

The CDR3 DNA is TGTGCCAGCAGCTCTCGGGACCGACCTCAACGGCAGTACTTC. Its translation is CASSSRDRPQRQYF. The rearrangement uses TRBV27 and TRBJ2-7; D tentatively fits TRBD1 or TRBD2 (5 bases each). CDR3 length equals 14 residues. The V and J ends lost 6 bases and 9 bases respectively, with 21 bases between them. Germline CDR1 is MNHEY and CDR2 is SMNVEV (reference sequence).

The rearrangement links TRBV7-8 to TRBJ1-1, with TRBD1 as a possible D gene (5 bases). The V gene's germline CDR1 is SGHVS and CDR2 FQNEAQ. The CDR3 is 15 residues long. Trimming stripped 5 bases from V and 0 bases from J, with 13 bases between. The CDR3 protein is CASSPTGPLNTEAFF. Here the CDR3 DNA reads TGTGCCAGCAGCCCCACGGGGCCACTGAACACTGAAGCTTTCTTT. Full variable domain (outside the CDR3, taken from reference TRBV7-8 and TRBJ1-1): GAGVSQSPRYKVAKRGQDVALRCDPISGHVSLFWYQQALGQGPEFLTYFQNEAQLDKSGLPSDRFFAERPEGSVSTLKIQRTQQEDSAVYLCASSPTGPLNTEAFFGQGTRLTVV.

Note on this clone: This specimen includes other DNA sequences encoding the same CDR3. This chain connects TRBV10-3 to TRBJ1-4; D not certain. Trimming stripped 2 bases from V and 5 bases from J, with 9 bases between. The CDR3 length is 14 residues. Germline lookup yields CDR1 ENHRY and CDR2 SYGVKD. The CDR3 loop is CAISEGRTNEKLFF. CDR3 sequence (DNA): TGTGCCATCAGTGAGGGGCGAACGAATGAAAAACTGTTTTTT.

The rearrangement joins TRBV15 to TRBJ2-5; D uncertain. Germline V gene sequence: CDR1 LNHNV, CDR2 YYDKDF (reference sequence). Trimming cost V 0 bases and J 5 bases, with 16 bases left between them. The CDR3 is made up of 16 amino acids. Here the CDR3 DNA reads TGTGCCACCAGCAGAGATATTGACCCATCCCGGGAGACCCAGTACTTC. Translating it yields CATSRDIDPSRETQYF.

V gene TRBV1 combines with J gene TRBJ2-4; the table calls TRBD2, which could not be checked here. TRBV1 is designated a pseudogene. This CDR3 is built from 18 residues. The CDR3 bases are TGCACCAGCAGCCAAGTATCTGCTAGCGGGCTAGCCAAAAACATTCAGTACTTC. Its translation is CTSSQVSASGLAKNIQYF.

A word on this clone: Additional DNA sequences in this sample encode the identical CDR3. J is TRBJ2-3 and V is TRBV7-8, with no clear D. Germline V gene data show CDR1 as SGHVS and CDR2 as FQNEAQ. V shed 1 base and J shed 2 bases, with 4 bases lying between them. The CDR3 has 13 amino acids. The CDR3 DNA is TGTGCCAGCAGCTTAGGATCCACAGATACGCAGTATTTT. As protein: CASSLGSTDTQYF.

V gene TRBV28 combines with J gene TRBJ1-5, with D possibly TRBD1 on 6 matching bases. V was trimmed by 0 bases and J by 7 bases, leaving 13 bases between them. Germline CDR1 and CDR2: MDHEN and SYDVKM. CDR3 length: 15 residues. CDR3 DNA sequence: TGTGCCAGCAGTTTATGGACAGGAGGGAGGCAGCCCCAGCATTTT. This codes for CASSLWTGGRQPQHF.

The chain recombines TRBV9 with TRBJ2-7, with D possibly being TRBD1 (6 bases). With 3 bases removed from V and 0 bases from J, the gap between germline ends came to 13 bases. Germline V CDR1 and CDR2: SGDLS, YYNGEE. CDR3 length: 15 amino acids. CDR3 sequence: CASSGGTTLSYEQYF. CDR3 sequence (DNA): TGTGCCAGCAGCGGAGGGACAACACTCTCCTACGAGCAGTACTTC.

The rearrangement uses TRBV19 and TRBJ2-2; D not resolved. Germline CDR1 reads LNHDA; CDR2 reads SQIVND (reference sequence). Trimming removed 3 bases at V and 1 base at J, with 12 bases between. The CDR3 loop spans 16 amino acids. CDR3 in DNA: TGTGCCAGTAGTATGCTCGTTAGGAGGAACACCGGGGAGCTGTTTTTT. It is translated as CASSMLVRRNTGELFF.

The chain joins TRBV4-1 to TRBJ2-1; D gene ambiguous. The CDR3 covers 16 residues. Germline CDR1 is MGHRA and CDR2 is YSYEKL. Trimming shortened V by 1 base and J by 10 bases, and 20 bases separated the two germline ends. The CDR3 DNA follows: TGCGCCAGCAGCCAAGTTGCGACCGGGCTGCTATTAGAGCAGTTCTTC. As protein: CASSQVATGLLLEQFF.

Only one count was recorded for this clone. The chain recombines TRBV29-1 with TRBJ2-1, with TRBD1 matching over 8 bases. The germline gives CDR1 SQVTM, CDR2 ANQGSEA. The junction had 8 bases not matched to a gene; V was cut back by 7 bases and J by 3 bases. There are 14 residues in the CDR3. The CDR3 reads CSGRQGPNYNEQFF. CDR3 DNA sequence: TGCAGCGGGCGACAGGGGCCTAACTACAATGAGCAGTTCTTC.

V and J are TRBV28 and TRBJ1-5; D is perhaps TRBD1 (6 bases). The ends were cut back, 7 bases at V and 4 bases at J, with 17 bases in the middle. Germline V gene data show CDR1 as MDHEN and CDR2 as SYDVKM. The CDR3 consists of 15 residues. CDR3 nucleotide sequence: TGTGCCAGCAATACACGGTCAGGGGTGAATCAGCCCCAGCATTTT. Translated, it gives CASNTRSGVNQPQHF.

CDR3 sequence: CASSPGTLGTGELFF. CDR3 nucleotides: TGTGCCAGCAGTCCCGGGACCTTGGGGACCGGGGAGCTGTTTTTT. The chain recombines TRBV28 with TRBJ2-2; D possibly uses TRBD1 or TRBD2 (5 bases each). Germline CDR1 is MDHEN and CDR2 is SYDVKM. The CDR3 consists of 15 residues. V was trimmed by 5 bases and J by 5 bases, leaving 15 bases between them.